What follows describes a single T cell receptor beta chain. What antigen it recognizes has not been identified. Base qualities are missing; no much larger clone stands one base away. This specimen comes from a study of T cell repertoires in cytomegalovirus infection (dated by TCRdb to the late 2010s). Regarding the research as a whole: Peptide stimulations targeted recently identified HLA-C-restricted CMV epitopes, whose presentation resists viral immunomodulation, together with well-studied HLA-B-restricted epitopes. The HLA type of each donor mattered for the analysis, because public TCR beta signatures pointed to carriage of CMV infection along with the matching HLA type.

The V and J ends are trimmed by 2 bases and 3 bases, leaving 15 bases between them. CDR1 and CDR2 are read off the germline V gene as LGHNT and FRNRAP. Taken from cysteine to phenylalanine, the CDR3 has 16 residues. The sequence is cut down to CDR3 DNA, 48 bases in frame from base 1. The research as a whole found: Cumulative frequency of public TCR beta family members discriminated carriers of CMV infection plus the relevant HLA type in this cohort and an independent roughly 340-donor cohort. The ex vivo response was dominated by HLA-C-restricted CMV-specific TCR beta clonotypes, which also provided the single most frequent clonotype in two of eight donors.

Sequencing was performed on an Illumina HiSeq 1500. TCRdb passed the public sequencing reads through fastp at Q25 and MiXCR, retaining productive beta sequences. CDR3 protein duplicates are merged, each entry listing the most common genes and DNA. This sample comprises roughly 990,000 distinct CDR3 sequences, approximately 32% of them detected only once. The leading ten clones occupy under 15% of the sample. Per the publication, the treatment or condition label means: in vitro stimulation with specific CMV peptide epitopes to enrich CMV-specific T cells. The TCR comes from a human donor in good health (CMV status not recorded). Some clones in this sample may be carry-over from other donors' samples. The sample in question was cultured CD8+ T cells from PBMCs, obtained from culture after CMV antigen stimulation. The rearranged chain carries TRBV12-5 and TRBJ2-3; a tentative D call is TRBD1 (5 bases match). The CDR3 is CASGLSSYQGTDTQYF. The nucleotide sequence is TGTGCTAGTGGTTTGTCCTCTTACCAGGGAACAGATACGCAGTATTTT.